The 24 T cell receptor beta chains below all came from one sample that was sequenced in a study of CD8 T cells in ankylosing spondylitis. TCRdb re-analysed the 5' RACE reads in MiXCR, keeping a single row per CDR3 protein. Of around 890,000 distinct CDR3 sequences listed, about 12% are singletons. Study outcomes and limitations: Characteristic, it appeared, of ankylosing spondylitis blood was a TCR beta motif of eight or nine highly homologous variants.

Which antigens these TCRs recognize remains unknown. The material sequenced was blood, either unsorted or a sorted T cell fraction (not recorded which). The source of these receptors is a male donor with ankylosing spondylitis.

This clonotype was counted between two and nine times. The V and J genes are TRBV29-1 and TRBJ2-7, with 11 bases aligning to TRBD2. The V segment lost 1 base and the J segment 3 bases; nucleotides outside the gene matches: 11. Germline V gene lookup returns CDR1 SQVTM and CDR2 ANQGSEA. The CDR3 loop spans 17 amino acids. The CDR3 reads CSVEGASGGPPSYEQYF. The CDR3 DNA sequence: TGCAGCGTTGAAGGGGCTAGCGGGGGGCCCCCGAGCTACGAGCAGTACTTC.

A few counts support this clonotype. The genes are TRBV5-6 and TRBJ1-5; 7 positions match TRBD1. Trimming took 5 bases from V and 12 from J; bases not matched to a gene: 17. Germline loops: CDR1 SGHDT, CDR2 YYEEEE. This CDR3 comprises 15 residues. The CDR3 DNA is TGTGCCAGCAGTCGTTGGGGGACAGCGTCGCAGGGCCAGCATTTT. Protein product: CASSRWGTASQGQHF.

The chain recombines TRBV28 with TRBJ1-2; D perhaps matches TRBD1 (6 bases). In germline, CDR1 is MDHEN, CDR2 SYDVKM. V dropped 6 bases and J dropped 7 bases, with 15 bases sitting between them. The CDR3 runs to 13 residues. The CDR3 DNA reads TGTGCCAGCAGCCGACAGGCACCTGGTGGCTACACCTTC. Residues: CASSRQAPGGYTF.

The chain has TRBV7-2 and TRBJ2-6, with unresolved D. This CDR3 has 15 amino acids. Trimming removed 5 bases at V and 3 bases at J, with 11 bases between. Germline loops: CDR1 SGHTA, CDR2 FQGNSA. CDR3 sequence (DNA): TGTGCCAGCAGCCCCGTAGTCTATGGGGCCAACGTCCTGACTTTC. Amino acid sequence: CASSPVVYGANVLTF. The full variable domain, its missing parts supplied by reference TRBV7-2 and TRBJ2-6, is GAGVSQSPSNKVTEKGKDVELRCDPISGHTALYWYRQSLGQGLEFLIYFQGNSAPDKSGLPSDRFSAERTGGSVSTLTIQRTQQEDSAVYLCASSPVVYGANVLTFGAGSRLTVL.

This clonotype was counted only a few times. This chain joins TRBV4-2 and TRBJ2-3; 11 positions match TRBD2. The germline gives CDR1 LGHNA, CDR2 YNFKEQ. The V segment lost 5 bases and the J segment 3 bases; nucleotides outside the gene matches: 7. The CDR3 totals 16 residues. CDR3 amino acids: CASSFSGGALTDTQYF. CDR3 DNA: TGTGCCAGCAGCTTTAGCGGGGGGGCTTTAACAGATACGCAGTATTTT.

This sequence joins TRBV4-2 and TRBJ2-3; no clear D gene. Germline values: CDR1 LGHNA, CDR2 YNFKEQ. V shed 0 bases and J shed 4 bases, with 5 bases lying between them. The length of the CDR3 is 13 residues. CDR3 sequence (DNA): TGTGCCAGCAGCCAAGATGTGGCAGATACGCAGTATTTT. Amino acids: CASSQDVADTQYF.

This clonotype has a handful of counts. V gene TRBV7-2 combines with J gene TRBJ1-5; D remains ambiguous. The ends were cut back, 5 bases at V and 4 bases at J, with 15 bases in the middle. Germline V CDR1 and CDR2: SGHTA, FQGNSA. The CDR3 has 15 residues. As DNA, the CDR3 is TGTGCCAGCAGCCCATACGGACGGAGAAATCAGCCCCAGCATTTT. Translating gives CASSPYGRRNQPQHF. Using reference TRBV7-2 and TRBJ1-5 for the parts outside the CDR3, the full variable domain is GAGVSQSPSNKVTEKGKDVELRCDPISGHTALYWYRQSLGQGLEFLIYFQGNSAPDKSGLPSDRFSAERTGGSVSTLTIQRTQQEDSAVYLCASSPYGRRNQPQHFGDGTRLSIL.

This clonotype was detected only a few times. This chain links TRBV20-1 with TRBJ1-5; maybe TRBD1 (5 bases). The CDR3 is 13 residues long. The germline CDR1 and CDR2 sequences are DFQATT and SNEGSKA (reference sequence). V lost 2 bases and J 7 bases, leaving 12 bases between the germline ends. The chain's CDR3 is CSARNRSNQPQHF. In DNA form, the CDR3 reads TGCAGTGCTAGAAACAGGTCGAACCAGCCCCAGCATTTT.

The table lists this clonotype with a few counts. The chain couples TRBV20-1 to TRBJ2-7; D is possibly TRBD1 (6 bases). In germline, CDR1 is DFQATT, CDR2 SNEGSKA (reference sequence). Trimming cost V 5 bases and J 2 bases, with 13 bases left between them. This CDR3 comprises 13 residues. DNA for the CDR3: TGCAGTGCTCTAAGGACAGAAACCTACGAGCAGTACTTC. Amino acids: CSALRTETYEQYF.

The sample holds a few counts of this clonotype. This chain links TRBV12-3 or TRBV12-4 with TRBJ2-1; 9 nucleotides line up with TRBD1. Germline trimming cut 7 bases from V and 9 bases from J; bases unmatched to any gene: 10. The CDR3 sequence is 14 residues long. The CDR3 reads CASILTGTGTEQFF. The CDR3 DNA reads TGTGCCAGCATCCTGACCGGGACAGGGACTGAGCAGTTCTTC.

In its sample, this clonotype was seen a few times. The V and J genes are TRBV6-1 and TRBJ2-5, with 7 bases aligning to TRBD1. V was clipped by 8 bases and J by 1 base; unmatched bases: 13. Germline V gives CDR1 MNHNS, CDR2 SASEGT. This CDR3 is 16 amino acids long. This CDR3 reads CASGRGQGLIQETQYF. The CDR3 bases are TGTGCCAGCGGAAGGGGGCAGGGGCTGATCCAAGAGACCCAGTACTTC.

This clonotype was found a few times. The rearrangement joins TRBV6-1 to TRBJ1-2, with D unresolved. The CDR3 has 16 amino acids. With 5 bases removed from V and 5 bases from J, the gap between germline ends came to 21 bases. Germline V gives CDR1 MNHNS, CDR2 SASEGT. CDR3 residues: CASSPEAGIFNYGYTF. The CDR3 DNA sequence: TGTGCCAGCAGTCCGGAGGCGGGAATTTTTAATTATGGCTACACCTTC.

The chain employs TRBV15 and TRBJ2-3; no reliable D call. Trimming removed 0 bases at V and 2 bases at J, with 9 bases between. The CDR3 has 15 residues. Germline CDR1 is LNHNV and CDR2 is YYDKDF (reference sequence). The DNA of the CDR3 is TGTGCCACCAGCAGAGACCAGATATTCACAGATACGCAGTATTTT. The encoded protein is CATSRDQIFTDTQYF.

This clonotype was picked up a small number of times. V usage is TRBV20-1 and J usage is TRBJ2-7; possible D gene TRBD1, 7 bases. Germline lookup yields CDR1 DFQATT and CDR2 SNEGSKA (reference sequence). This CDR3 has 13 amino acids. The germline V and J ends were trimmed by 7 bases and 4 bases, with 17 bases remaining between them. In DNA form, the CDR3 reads TGCAGTGGAGGGGGGACAGCCACATACGAGCAGTACTTC. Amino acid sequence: CSGGGTATYEQYF.

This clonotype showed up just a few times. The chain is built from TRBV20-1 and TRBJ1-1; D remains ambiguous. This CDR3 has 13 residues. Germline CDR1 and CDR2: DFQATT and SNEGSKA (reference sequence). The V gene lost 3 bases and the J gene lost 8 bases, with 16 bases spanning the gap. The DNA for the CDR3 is TGCAGTGCTAGGGTTCCCGGGCCTGCCGAAGCTTTCTTT. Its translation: CSARVPGPAEAFF.

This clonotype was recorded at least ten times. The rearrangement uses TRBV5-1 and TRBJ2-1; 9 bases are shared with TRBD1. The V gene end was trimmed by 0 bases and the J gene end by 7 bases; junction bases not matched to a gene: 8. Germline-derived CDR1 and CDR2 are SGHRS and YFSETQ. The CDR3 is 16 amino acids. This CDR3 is CASSLAGTGKLNEQFF. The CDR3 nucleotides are TGCGCCAGCAGCTTGGCCGGGACAGGGAAATTGAATGAGCAGTTCTTC.

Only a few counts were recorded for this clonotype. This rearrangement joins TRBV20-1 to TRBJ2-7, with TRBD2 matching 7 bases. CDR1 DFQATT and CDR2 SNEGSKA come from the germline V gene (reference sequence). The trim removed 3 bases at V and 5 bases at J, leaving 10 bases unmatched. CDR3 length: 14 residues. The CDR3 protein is CSASGREFSDEQYF. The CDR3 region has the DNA TGCAGTGCTAGCGGGCGGGAGTTTTCCGACGAGCAGTACTTC.

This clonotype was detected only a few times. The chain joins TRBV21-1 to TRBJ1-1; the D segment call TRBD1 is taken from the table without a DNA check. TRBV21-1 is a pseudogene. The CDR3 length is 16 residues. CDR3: CASSDRDRDGDTEAFF. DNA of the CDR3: TGTGCCAGCAGCGACCGGGACAGGGATGGGGACACTGAAGCTTTCTTT.

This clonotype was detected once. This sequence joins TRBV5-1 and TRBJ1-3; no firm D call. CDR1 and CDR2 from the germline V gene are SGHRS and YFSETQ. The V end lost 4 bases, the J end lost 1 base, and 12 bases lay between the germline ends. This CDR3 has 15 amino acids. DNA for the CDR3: TGCGCCAGCAGCATCCTACCGGGATCTGGAAACACCATATATTTT. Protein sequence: CASSILPGSGNTIYF.

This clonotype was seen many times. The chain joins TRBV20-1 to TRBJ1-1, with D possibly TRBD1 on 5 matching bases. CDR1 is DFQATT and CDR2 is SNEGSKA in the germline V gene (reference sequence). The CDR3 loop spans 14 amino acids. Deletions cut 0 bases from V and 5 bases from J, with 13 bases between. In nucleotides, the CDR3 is TGCAGTGCTAGAGATCACCAGGGTTGGACTGAAGCTTTCTTT. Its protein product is CSARDHQGWTEAFF.

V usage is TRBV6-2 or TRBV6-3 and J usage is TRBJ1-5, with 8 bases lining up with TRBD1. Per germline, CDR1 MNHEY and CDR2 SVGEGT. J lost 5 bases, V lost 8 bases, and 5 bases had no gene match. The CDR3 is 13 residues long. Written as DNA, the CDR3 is TGTGCCAGCCAAGGACAGGGCCATCAGCCCCAGCATTTT. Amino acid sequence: CASQGQGHQPQHF.

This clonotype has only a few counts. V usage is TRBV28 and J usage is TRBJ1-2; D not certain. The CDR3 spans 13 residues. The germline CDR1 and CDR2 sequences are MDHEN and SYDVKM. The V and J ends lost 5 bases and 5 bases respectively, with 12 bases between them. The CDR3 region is CASSPPPMYGYTF. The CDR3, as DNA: TGTGCCAGCAGTCCTCCTCCTATGTATGGCTACACCTTC.

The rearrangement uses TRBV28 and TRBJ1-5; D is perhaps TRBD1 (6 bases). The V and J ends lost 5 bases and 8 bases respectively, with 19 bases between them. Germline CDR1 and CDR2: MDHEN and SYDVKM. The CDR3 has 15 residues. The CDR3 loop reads CASSVMAGAREPQHF. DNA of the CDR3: TGTGCCAGCAGTGTGATGGCGGGGGCAAGGGAGCCCCAGCATTTT.

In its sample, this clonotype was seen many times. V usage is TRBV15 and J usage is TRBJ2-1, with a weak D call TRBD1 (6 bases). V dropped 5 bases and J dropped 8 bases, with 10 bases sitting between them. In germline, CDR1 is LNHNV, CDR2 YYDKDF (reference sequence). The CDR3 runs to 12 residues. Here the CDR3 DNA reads TGTGCCACCAGCTCCCACAGGGATGAGCAGTTCTTC. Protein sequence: CATSSHRDEQFF.